This TCR beta chain was sequenced for a study of cytomegalovirus exposure and HLA in healthy donors. Study in general: There were several hundred genotyped donors. Of these, about 80% fell in the genetic ancestry cluster associated with self-reported Caucasian donors.

Study observations and caveats: Cytomegalovirus association was listed for 164 TCR beta chains. A reported reduction in N-insertions relative to the roughly 610-donor mean was seen in an Asian-associated ancestry cluster in a later analysis. The HLA-A and HLA-B alleles of most subjects were reportedly predicted accurately from TCR beta sequences.

Comment on this clone: Its target is not known.

13 Jbeta primers and 60 Vbeta primers were used for the PCR. The method was immunoSEQ multiplex PCR; TCRdb's version includes in-frame clones alone and lacks a portion of them. Of about 190,000 clones in the sample, more than 65% were seen once. CDR3 length: 14 amino acids. Trimming at V came to 5 bases and at J to 8 bases, leaving 10 bases not matched to a gene. The germline gives CDR1 MDHEN, CDR2 SYDVKM. The sample was PBMCs. The sequence came from a woman aged 25 to 45 in good health and CMV-seropositive. J is TRBJ1-2 and V is TRBV28, with 8 positions matching TRBD1. This chain's CDR3 is CASSTTGAAWGYTF. DNA for the CDR3: TGTGCCAGCAGTACGACAGGGGCCGCATGGGGCTACACCTTC.